The sequence of this T cell receptor (beta chain) was determined in a study of shared clonotypes between healthy human individuals. This clone was seen at least ten times. What it binds is unknown. CD45RO+ cells were combined with CCR7-negative CD45RA+ TemRA cells to form CD8 memory. Study-wide results and caveats: Of the naive CD4 clonotypes, 4% to 5% were shared across a handful of donors. Rarefaction indicated that sorted-subset sequencing remained incomplete although depth was large.

V lost 2 bases to trimming and J lost 9 bases, with 8 bases between them. CDR3 size: 12 residues. Germline V CDR1 and CDR2: SGHTA, FQGNSA. Sequencing was at deep level. Some clones are missing from TCRdb's copy, which holds only in-frame ones; the method was immunoSEQ multiplex PCR. The table records 110,000 or so clones, around 71% of them present only once. This chain joins TRBV7-2 and TRBJ1-5; D is uncertain. This clonotype was sampled from a woman aged 30 to 39 in good health. The sequenced sample consisted of memory CD8+ T cells sorted from blood. The subset: CD45RO+ cells pooled with CCR7-negative TemRA cells. CDR3 amino acids: CASSLTPGPQHF. CDR3 nucleotide sequence: TGTGCCAGCAGCTTAACCCCGGGGCCCCAGCATTTT.